These T cell receptor beta chains were read from a single sample in a study of human T cells and chemical hapten exposure. Using its own MiXCR run on the RACE reads, TCRdb lists one record per CDR3 protein. The sample carries 65,000 to 100,000 distinct CDR3 sequences, 6% to 8.5% recorded once. This material consisted of whole blood, taken in connection with sensitization to the hapten diphenylcyclopropenone (DPC). These TCRs come from a woman younger than 45 with alopecia areata. Some clones in this sample may be carry-over from other donors' samples. Each CDR3 is given with its conserved first and last residue. Each record gives: J gene, D gene, V gene, clone size, CDR3 DNA, CDR3 protein. The D gene is left open where the match is weak. Clone size appears in some rows only: once, few, many, or a class for an expanded clone.

TRBJ1-5 TRBD1 TRBV10-3 many TGTGCCATCAGTACCGGGACAGGGGAGGGTCAGCCCCAGCATTTT CAISTGTGEGQPQHF
TRBJ2-7 - TRBV18 - TGTGCCAGCTCACGCGGGGCAAGCTCCTACGAGCAGTACTTC CASSRGASSYEQYF
TRBJ2-6 TRBD1 TRBV24-1 few TGTGCCACCAGTGATTTTGCTGACCCGGGACAGTTCTCTGGGGCCAACGTCCTGACTTTC CATSDFADPGQFSGANVLTF
TRBJ2-3 TRBD2 TRBV12-5 many TGTGCTAGTGGACCCAGTAGCGGGGTTGGTACAGATACGCAGTATTTT CASGPSSGVGTDTQYF
TRBJ2-7 TRBD2 TRBV5-4 many TGTGCCAGCAGCTCTTCTAGCGGGGGAAATAAGGACGAGCAGTACTTC CASSSSSGGNKDEQYF
TRBJ1-6 - TRBV30 - TGTGCCTGGACTGAGACATCCTATAATTCACCCCTCCACTTT CAWTETSYNSPLHF
TRBJ2-1 - TRBV6-5 many TGTGCCAGCAGTTACCCTAATAATGAGCAGTTCTTC CASSYPNNEQFF
TRBJ2-5 - TRBV3-1 many TGTGCCAGCAGCCTCCTAGCTGTCAAAGAGACCCAGTACTTC CASSLLAVKETQYF
TRBJ2-1 - TRBV30 few TGTGCCTGGAGTGGCGCTTTTGAGCAGTTCTTC CAWSGAFEQFF
TRBJ2-1 TRBD2 TRBV30 few TGTGCCTGGAGTGTAACGGGGGGGCCCTTAATAGAGCAGTTCTTC CAWSVTGGPLIEQFF
TRBJ2-1 - TRBV5-1 many TGCGCCAGCAGCTTGTTGGACAGCTCCTACAATGAGCAGTTCTTC CASSLLDSSYNEQFF
TRBJ1-5 TRBD1 TRBV6-2/TRBV6-3 - TGTGCCAGCAGACCGACAGGGGAGGGACAGCCCCAGCATTTT CASRPTGEGQPQHF
TRBJ2-4 TRBD2 TRBV7-2 - TGTGCCAGCAGCGTAGCGGGGGGTTGGCTTTCGGAAGCCAAAAACATTCAGTACTTC CASSVAGGWLSEAKNIQYF
TRBJ1-1 - TRBV30 few TGTGCCTGGACGGTTTTGCAGGGAGACACTGAAGCTTTCTTT CAWTVLQGDTEAFF
TRBJ2-7 - TRBV28 many TGTGCCAGTCAGAGCTCCTACGAGCAGTACTTC CASQSSYEQYF
TRBJ2-1 TRBD2 TRBV6-6 once TGTGCCAGTATTCCTCATCCAGCGGGGGCCCACAATGAGCAGTTCTTC CASIPHPAGAHNEQFF
TRBJ1-2 - TRBV7-9 many TGTGCCAGCAGCTTAGTGACAGGCGCTAATCTCTATGGCTACACCTTC CASSLVTGANLYGYTF
TRBJ2-7 - TRBV18 many TGTGCCAGCTCAAAAATGGGGGTCTCCTACGAGCAGTACTTC CASSKMGVSYEQYF
TRBJ2-3 - TRBV10-3 few TGTGCCATCAGTGGAAGCGTTTTCATCAGGGAAGGTGAGACAGATACGCAGTATTTT CAISGSVFIREGETDTQYF
TRBJ2-1 TRBD2 TRBV24-1 many TGTGCCACCAGTGACCCAGCGGGGGTACCGAGCAATGAGCAGTTCTTC CATSDPAGVPSNEQFF
TRBJ1-2 TRBD1 TRBV18 few TGTGCCAGCTCACCTATCGGGACAGGGGATGGCTACACCTTC CASSPIGTGDGYTF
TRBJ2-3 - TRBV14 - TGTGCCAGCAGCCCCCGGTCCCGTTCGGTAGATACGCAGTATTTT CASSPRSRSVDTQYF
TRBJ2-3 TRBD2 TRBV20-1 many TGCAGTGCTAGGCCCCCTAGCGGGGGGGGGCTTGGTCCAGATACGCAGTATTTT CSARPPSGGGLGPDTQYF
TRBJ1-1 - TRBV10-2 many TGCGCCAGCAGTGATCACGCTTTGAACACTGAAGCTTTCTTT CASSDHALNTEAFF
TRBJ2-1 TRBD1 TRBV7-2 many TGTGCCAGCAGCTCCTTGACAGGGGGGTGGTATGAGCAGTTCTTC CASSSLTGGWYEQFF
TRBJ2-6 - TRBV2 many TGTGCCAGCAGTGAAACCGGGACGGCCGTCCTGACTTTC CASSETGTAVLTF
TRBJ2-5 - TRBV15 many TGTGCCACCAGCCGCCATGGACAGGGAGGGAGCGAGACCCAGTACTTC CATSRHGQGGSETQYF
TRBJ1-5 TRBD1 TRBV6-1 few TGTGCCAGCACCGTACTCTACGGGACAGAAAATCAGCCCCAGCATTTT CASTVLYGTENQPQHF
TRBJ1-3 TRBD1 TRBV6-6 few TGTGCCAGCAGGGACAGGGGCTTCTCTGGAAACACCATATATTTT CASRDRGFSGNTIYF
TRBJ1-1 - TRBV29-1 many TGCAGCGTTGATGGGTTGTCAACAGGGAACACTGAAGCTTTCTTT CSVDGLSTGNTEAFF
TRBJ1-6 - TRBV10-2 - TGCGCCAGCAGAAACCCCAGAGGGGGTATTAATTCACCCCTCCACTTT CASRNPRGGINSPLHF
TRBJ2-3 TRBD2 TRBV19 - TGTGCCAGTAGTCACACGACCTTACTAGCGGGGGTTGGAGATACGCAGTATTTT CASSHTTLLAGVGDTQYF
TRBJ1-1 - TRBV12-3/TRBV12-4 few TGTGCCAGCAGTCAGGGACCAGCCTCTGAAGCTTTCTTT CASSQGPASEAFF
TRBJ1-4 - TRBV6-6 few TGTGCCAGCAGGAAACAGGGACCCCAGGCTGAAAAACTGTTTTTT CASRKQGPQAEKLFF
TRBJ1-2 - TRBV6-1 many TGTGCCAGCAGTGAAGCTGACCTACTCAGGGACCTACTCTATGGCTACACCTTC CASSEADLLRDLLYGYTF
TRBJ2-1 - TRBV7-2 few TGTGCCAGCAGCTTAGGAGTCCGCTATGAGCAGTTCTTC CASSLGVRYEQFF
TRBJ2-1 - TRBV11-2 - TGTGCCAGCAGCCCTGACTCCGCCGCCAATGAGCAGTTCTTC CASSPDSAANEQFF
TRBJ1-1 - TRBV12-5 many TGTGCTAGTGAGCCCACCCGGAACACTGAAGCTTTCTTT CASEPTRNTEAFF
TRBJ1-1 - TRBV13 few TGTGCCAGCAGCTTTGGAGCGGTTGGGAGCACTGAAGCTTTCTTT CASSFGAVGSTEAFF
TRBJ1-3 - TRBV6-5 many TGTGCCAGCAGTTACTCGAGGGTCCCCTCTGGAAACACCATATATTTT CASSYSRVPSGNTIYF
TRBJ2-1 - TRBV2 medium-sized TGTGCCAGCAGTGATGTTGCAGGCACTATCAATGAGCAGTTCTTC CASSDVAGTINEQFF
TRBJ2-3 TRBD1 TRBV15 few TGTGCCACCAGCAGGGACAGGGGTGCAGATACGCAGTATTTT CATSRDRGADTQYF
TRBJ1-1 - TRBV29-1 - TGCAGCGTTGAAGGCAACACTGAAGCTTTCTTT CSVEGNTEAFF
TRBJ1-4 - TRBV5-6 - TGTGCCAGCAGCTTGGGGGGCCCGGCAGGCCTAGGACTGTTTTTT CASSLGGPAGLGLFF
TRBJ1-6 - TRBV11-2 many TGTGCCAGCAGCGGGGCGGACAGAACAAATTCACCCCTCCACTTT CASSGADRTNSPLHF
TRBJ2-3 TRBD2 TRBV29-1 - TGCAGCGTTGAACCTTCCGGACTAGCGGGGGGTCCGGATACGCAGTATTTT CSVEPSGLAGGPDTQYF
TRBJ1-6 - TRBV10-3 many TGTGCCATCGGGGAGGCCGGGACGGCTTATGAAAAAATCCACTTT CAIGEAGTAYEKIHF
TRBJ2-7 TRBD2 TRBV6-5 - TGTGCCAGCAGCTCGACTAGCGGAGGGAACTACGAGCAGTACTTC CASSSTSGGNYEQYF
TRBJ2-7 - TRBV3-1 many TGTGCCAGCAGCCACCCGGGACACGTTACCTACGAGCAGTACTTC CASSHPGHVTYEQYF
TRBJ2-7 TRBD2 TRBV7-2 many TGTGCCAGCAGCTTAGCCCCGGCCGGTACTAGCGGGTCCTACGAGCAGTACTTC CASSLAPAGTSGSYEQYF
TRBJ1-4 - TRBV7-9 - TGTGCCAGCAGCTTATGGGGGCAGGGGGAAAAACTGTTTTTT CASSLWGQGEKLFF
TRBJ2-5 - TRBV5-6 many TGTGCCAGCAGTCCCCCGAGTCGGGAGACCCAGTACTTC CASSPPSRETQYF
TRBJ2-3 - TRBV5-1 many TGCGCCAGCAGCCTAGGCCAAGCGGTGGATACGCAGTATTTT CASSLGQAVDTQYF
TRBJ1-1 - TRBV6-5 many TGTGCCAGCACCCGGACAGCTATGAACACTGAAGCTTTCTTT CASTRTAMNTEAFF
TRBJ1-1 - TRBV5-5 few TGTGCCAGCAGCTGGGAGAGGACTGAAGCTTTCTTT CASSWERTEAFF
TRBJ1-2 TRBD1 TRBV12-3/TRBV12-4 - TGTGCCAGCAGTTTAGGACAGGGGGGATTCAGGGGTGGCTACACCTTC CASSLGQGGFRGGYTF
TRBJ2-5 TRBD2 TRBV30 many TGTGCCTGGAGGCGGACTAGCGGGGCGGAGACCCAGTACTTC CAWRRTSGAETQYF
TRBJ1-2 - TRBV30 many TGTGCCTGGAGTTCGACCAGGGAAATATACGGCTACACCTTC CAWSSTREIYGYTF
TRBJ1-5 TRBD1 TRBV2 few TGTGCCAGCACTTCCTCAGGACAGGGCAATCAGCCCCAGCATTTT CASTSSGQGNQPQHF
TRBJ1-5 TRBD1 TRBV20-1 - TGCAGTGCTAGAAGAATAGGGCAGGGGGTTCCCAGCCAGCCCCAGCATTTT CSARRIGQGVPSQPQHF